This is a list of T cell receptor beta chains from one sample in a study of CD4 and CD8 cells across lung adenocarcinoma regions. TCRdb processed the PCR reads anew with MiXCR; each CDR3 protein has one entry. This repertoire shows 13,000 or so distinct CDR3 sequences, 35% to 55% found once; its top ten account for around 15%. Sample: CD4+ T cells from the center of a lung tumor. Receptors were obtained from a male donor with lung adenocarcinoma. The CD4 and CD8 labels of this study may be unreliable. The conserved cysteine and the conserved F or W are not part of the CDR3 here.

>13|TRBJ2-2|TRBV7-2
ASSQGTSFPGELF
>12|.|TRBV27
ATRGGDSYYEQY
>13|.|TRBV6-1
ASSRDSSTSYEQY
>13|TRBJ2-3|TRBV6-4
ASSDGSGSEDIQY
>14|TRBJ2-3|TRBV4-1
ASSPTSGSFADTQY
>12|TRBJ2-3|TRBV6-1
ASRGLRSTDTQY
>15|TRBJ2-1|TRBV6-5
ASSFWTSGDSYNEQF
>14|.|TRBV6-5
ASSYLRGGTTYEQY
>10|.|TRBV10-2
ASSPGVYEQY
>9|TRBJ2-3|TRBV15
ATSRGYTQY
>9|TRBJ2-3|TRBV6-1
ASKDPDTQY
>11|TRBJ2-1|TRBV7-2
ASSARMAGEQF
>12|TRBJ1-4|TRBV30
ASPTRGIGEKLF
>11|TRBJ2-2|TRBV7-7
ASGRADPGELF
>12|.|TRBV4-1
ASSRTQAQETQY
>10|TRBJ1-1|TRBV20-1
SGARDYTEAF
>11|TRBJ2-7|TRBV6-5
ASETALASEQY
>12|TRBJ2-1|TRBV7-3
ASSPGLAHNEQF
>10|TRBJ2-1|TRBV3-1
ASSQAWGEQF
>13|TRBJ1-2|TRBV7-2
ASSPDLRASDGYT
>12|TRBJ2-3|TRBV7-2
ASSPGLATDTQY
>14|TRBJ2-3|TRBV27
ASRGIGALLQDTQY
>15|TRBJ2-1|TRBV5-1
ASSLVASGDSYNEQF
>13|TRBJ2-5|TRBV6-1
ASSEVAGAQETQY
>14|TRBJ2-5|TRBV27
ASGWLGGAHTETQY
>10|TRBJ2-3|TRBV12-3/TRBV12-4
ASSRGVDTQY
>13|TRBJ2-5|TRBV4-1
ASSQEGLAPETQY
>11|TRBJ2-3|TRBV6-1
ASSRGSTDTQY
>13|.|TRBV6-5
ASRLQSGSTGEQY
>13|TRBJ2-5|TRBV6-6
ASILTSGGWETQY
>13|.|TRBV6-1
ASSAGQSFSYEQY
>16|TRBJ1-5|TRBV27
ASSQNSPRVHSNQPQH
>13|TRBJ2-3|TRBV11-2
ASKIGGRGTDTQY
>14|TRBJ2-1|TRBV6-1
ASSEGAGGSYNEQF
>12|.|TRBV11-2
ASSLGTFQETQY
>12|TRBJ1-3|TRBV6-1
ASSALGSGNTIY
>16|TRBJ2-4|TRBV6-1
ASSERAGGGRAQNTQY
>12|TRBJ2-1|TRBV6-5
ASSYLGGRNEQF
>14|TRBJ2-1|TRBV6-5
ASSYSPGLGGNEQF
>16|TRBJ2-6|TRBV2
ASSVPRRLFSGANVLT
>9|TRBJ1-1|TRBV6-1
ASTRNTEAF
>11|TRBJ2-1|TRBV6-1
ASNAVPNDAQF
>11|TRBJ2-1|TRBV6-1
ARGEGANDEQF
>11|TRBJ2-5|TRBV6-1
ASRRGGGETQY
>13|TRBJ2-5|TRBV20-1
SASHRGAAQEAQY
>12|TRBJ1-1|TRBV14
ASSQWGANTEAF
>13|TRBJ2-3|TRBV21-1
ASGLQAGSTETQY
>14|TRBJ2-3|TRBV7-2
ASSPGTGASTDTQY
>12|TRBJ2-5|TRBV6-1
ASSPVGAWETWY
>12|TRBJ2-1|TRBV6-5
ASSYGGVHNEQF
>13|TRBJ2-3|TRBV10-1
ASSDTSGGTDTQY
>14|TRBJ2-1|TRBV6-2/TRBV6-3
ASSSRTSGSYNEQF
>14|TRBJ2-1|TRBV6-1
ASSEAGTSFYNEQF
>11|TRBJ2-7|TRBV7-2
ASSLSQTYEQY
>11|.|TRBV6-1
ASSGPPGYEQY
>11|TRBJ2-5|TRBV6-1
ASSAGQEETQY
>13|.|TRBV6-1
ASSEMASGRETQY